These T cell receptor beta chains were read from a single sample in a study of blood T cell repertoires in COVID-19. The table came from immunoSEQ multiplex PCR; TCRdb's copy has only in-frame clones and leaves some out. The data contain 100,000 to 150,000 clones, around four fifths of them singletons. What was sequenced was peripheral blood. The receptors stem from a man aged 60 to 69 with acute or convalescent COVID-19. The conserved cysteine and the conserved F or W are not part of the CDR3 here. A D gene is named only where the DNA matches it firmly. Where a row states a size, it is once, few, many or the class of an expanded clone; other rows omit it.

v_gene	j_gene	d_gene	abundance	CDR3aa
TRBV18	TRBJ1-4	-	-	ASSPRTNEKLF
TRBV14	TRBJ1-4	-	few	ASSQARQATNEKLF
TRBV12-3/TRBV12-4	TRBJ1-5	-	-	ASSSLTNQPQH
TRBV3-1/TRBV3-2	TRBJ2-1	-	-	ASSQRASGNEQF
TRBV19	TRBJ1-1	-	few	ASRPTGMNTEAF
TRBV2	TRBJ2-4	TRBD2	-	ASSLAGGGRNIQY
TRBV18	TRBJ1-5	-	-	ASSDQLGGNQPQH
TRBV2	TRBJ1-2	-	-	ASSEGRGLNYGYT
TRBV6-4	TRBJ1-2	-	-	ASSDSWQVCGYT
TRBV5-1	TRBJ2-4	TRBD2	-	ASSQTSGGAKNIQY
TRBV3-1/TRBV3-2	TRBJ2-3	TRBD1	-	ASRDSGGRTQY
TRBV29-1	TRBJ2-4	-	-	SVVWGLKNIQY
TRBV18	TRBJ1-4	-	-	ASSPGGGATNEKLF
TRBV7-2	TRBJ1-5	TRBD1	-	ASSSWTGSNQPQH
TRBV27	TRBJ1-2	-	few	ATGVGYGYT
TRBV2	TRBJ1-1	TRBD1	few	ASSGWDREAF
TRBV29-1	TRBJ1-2	-	-	SVESLLEGYGYT
TRBV2	TRBJ1-5	TRBD1	-	ASSEGTGIQPQH
TRBV5-1	TRBJ1-1	TRBD1	few	ASSFAPQGTNTEAF
TRBV6-4	TRBJ2-3	TRBD2	-	ASSKTSGVSTDTQY
TRBV3-1/TRBV3-2	TRBJ1-2	TRBD1	once	ASSQAGGGGYGYT
TRBV5-8	TRBJ1-5	TRBD1	few	ASSTGQGNQPQH
TRBV7-9	TRBJ2-1	-	-	ASSPNLKLNEQF
TRBV30	TRBJ1-2	TRBD1	few	AWSRGTVSYGYT
TRBV6-5	TRBJ2-2	-	-	ASSQLRTGELF
TRBV11-2	TRBJ2-2	-	few	ASSLGTGRNTGELF
TRBV9	TRBJ2-1	TRBD2	-	ASSVPGLAGGGEQF
TRBV10-3	TRBJ2-7	TRBD2	once	AISVPLIAGGLSYEQY
TRBV13	TRBJ1-6	-	-	ASSLEGVQGSRYNSPLH
TRBV20-1	TRBJ1-2	-	-	SVGSNYGYT
TRBV29-1	TRBJ1-1	-	once	SAGAPKAF
TRBV11-2	TRBJ1-1	-	-	ASKEEQQNTEAF
TRBV6-6	TRBJ2-5	-	-	ASSLTGNQETQY
TRBV5-1	TRBJ2-1	TRBD2	-	ASSLAYSGGADYNEQF
TRBV6-1	TRBJ1-2	TRBD1	-	ASSGVETGGGYGYT
TRBV2	TRBJ2-7	TRBD2	-	ASRTGTSNREQY
TRBV7-9	TRBJ1-2	-	-	ASTRMGAGYT
TRBV2	TRBJ1-1	-	few	ASSRTGQRMNTEAF
TRBV5-6	TRBJ2-7	TRBD1	-	ASSPGTGWAEQY
TRBV5-1	TRBJ1-2	TRBD1	few	ASSLARDRRALDYGYT
TRBV3-1/TRBV3-2	TRBJ1-2	-	-	ASAFNGVGYT
TRBV6-5	TRBJ1-2	-	once	ASSYSTDYGYT
TRBV27	TRBJ2-1	-	-	ASSQIMNEQF
TRBV18	TRBJ2-6	TRBD1	-	ASSPRQGAPGAGANVLT
TRBV28	TRBJ1-1	-	-	ASSLRQAVQAF
TRBV11-3	TRBJ2-7	TRBD2	-	ASSGGQTSGSYEQY